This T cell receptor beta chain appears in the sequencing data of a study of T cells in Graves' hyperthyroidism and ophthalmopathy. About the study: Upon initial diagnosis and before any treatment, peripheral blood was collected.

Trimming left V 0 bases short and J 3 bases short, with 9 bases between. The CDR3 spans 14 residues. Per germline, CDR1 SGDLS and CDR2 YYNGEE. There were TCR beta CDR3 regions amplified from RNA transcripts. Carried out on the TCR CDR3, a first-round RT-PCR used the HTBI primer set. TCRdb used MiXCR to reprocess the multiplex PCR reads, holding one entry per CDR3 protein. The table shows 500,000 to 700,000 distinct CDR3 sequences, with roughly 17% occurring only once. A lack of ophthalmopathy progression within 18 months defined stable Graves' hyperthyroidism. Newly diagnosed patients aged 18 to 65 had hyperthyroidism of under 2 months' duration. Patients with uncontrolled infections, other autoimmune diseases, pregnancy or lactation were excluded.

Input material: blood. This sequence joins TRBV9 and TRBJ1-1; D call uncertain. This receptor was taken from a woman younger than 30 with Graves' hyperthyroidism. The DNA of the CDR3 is TGTGCCAGCAGCGTAGTTGGAACGGACACTGAAGCTTTCTTT. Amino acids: CASSVVGTDTEAFF.